Listed below are T cell receptor beta chains from one sample, sequenced in a study of CD8 T cells in ankylosing spondylitis. A single record per CDR3 protein comes from TCRdb applying MiXCR to the 5' RACE reads. The sample lists hundreds of thousands of distinct CDR3 sequences, about 25% seen once, with about 0.92% in the top ten. Material: blood, either unsorted or a sorted T cell fraction (not recorded which). The receptor source for this set is a male donor with ankylosing spondylitis. Both conserved end residues are part of each CDR3. The D gene is left open where the match is weak. Only part of the rows carry a size: once, few, many, or a class if the clone is expanded.

v_gene: TRBV29-1; j_gene: TRBJ2-5; abundance: many; d_gene: NA; CDR3nt: TGCAGCGTCCTGACGACAAGTTTGGAGACCCAGTACTTC; CDR3aa: CSVLTTSLETQYF
v_gene: TRBV5-1; j_gene: TRBJ2-7; abundance: NA; d_gene: NA; CDR3nt: TGCGCCAGCAGCTCGACCGGGATGGCATACGAGCAGTACTTC; CDR3aa: CASSSTGMAYEQYF
v_gene: TRBV20-1; j_gene: TRBJ2-7; abundance: few; d_gene: NA; CDR3nt: TGCAGTGCCCCGGACATAACCTACGAGCAGTACTTC; CDR3aa: CSAPDITYEQYF
v_gene: TRBV10-3; j_gene: TRBJ2-1; abundance: NA; d_gene: TRBD2; CDR3nt: TGTGCCATCAGTGAGTCGGCTAGCGGGAGCGATGAGCAGTTCTTC; CDR3aa: CAISESASGSDEQFF
v_gene: TRBV11-2; j_gene: TRBJ2-7; abundance: few; d_gene: TRBD1; CDR3nt: TGTGCCAGCAGCCAAGGCTTAAAGGGACAGGGCCGCTACGAGCAGTACTTC; CDR3aa: CASSQGLKGQGRYEQYF
v_gene: TRBV20-1; j_gene: TRBJ2-5; abundance: NA; d_gene: TRBD2; CDR3nt: TGCAGTGCTAGACTAGCGGGTCACCAAGAGACCCAGTACTTC; CDR3aa: CSARLAGHQETQYF
v_gene: TRBV11-3; j_gene: TRBJ1-3; abundance: few; d_gene: NA; CDR3nt: TGTGCCAGCAGCCCTAGACAGAACTCTGGAAACACCATATATTTT; CDR3aa: CASSPRQNSGNTIYF
v_gene: TRBV7-2; j_gene: TRBJ2-1; abundance: NA; d_gene: NA; CDR3nt: TGTGCCAGCAGCCCAGAGTTCGCCTACAATGAGCAGTTCTTC; CDR3aa: CASSPEFAYNEQFF
v_gene: TRBV20-1; j_gene: TRBJ1-1; abundance: few; d_gene: NA; CDR3nt: TGCAGTGCTAGAGATCGTTACGAAGCTTTCTTT; CDR3aa: CSARDRYEAFF
v_gene: TRBV5-1; j_gene: TRBJ1-1; abundance: NA; d_gene: NA; CDR3nt: TGCGCCAGCAGCTTTGACCAAGGCGAAGCTTTCTTT; CDR3aa: CASSFDQGEAFF
v_gene: TRBV10-3; j_gene: TRBJ1-3; abundance: NA; d_gene: NA; CDR3nt: TGTGCCATCAGTGACAAAAACACCATATATTTT; CDR3aa: CAISDKNTIYF
v_gene: TRBV29-1; j_gene: TRBJ2-6; abundance: few; d_gene: NA; CDR3nt: TGCAGCGTTGCTGGGACCGGGGCCAACGTCCTGACTTTC; CDR3aa: CSVAGTGANVLTF
v_gene: TRBV5-1; j_gene: TRBJ1-6; abundance: NA; d_gene: NA; CDR3nt: TGCGCCAGCAGCGCGGGCCCCGATTCACCCCTCCACTTT; CDR3aa: CASSAGPDSPLHF
v_gene: TRBV5-1; j_gene: TRBJ2-7; abundance: many; d_gene: TRBD1; CDR3nt: TGCGCCAGCAGCTATTTTTCGGGACAGGGTTTGGTCGAGCAGTACTTC; CDR3aa: CASSYFSGQGLVEQYF
v_gene: TRBV20-1; j_gene: TRBJ2-1; abundance: once; d_gene: NA; CDR3nt: TGCAGTGCTCAGTTTAGCTCCTACAATGAGCAGTTCTTC; CDR3aa: CSAQFSSYNEQFF
v_gene: TRBV29-1; j_gene: TRBJ2-1; abundance: NA; d_gene: TRBD1; CDR3nt: TGCAGCGTTGAAGTTTGGCGGACAGGTATTAAAAATGAGCAGTTCTTC; CDR3aa: CSVEVWRTGIKNEQFF
v_gene: TRBV6-5; j_gene: TRBJ2-5; abundance: once; d_gene: NA; CDR3nt: TGTGCCAGCAGTTACGGTCCGCGCTTGGGGACCCAGTACTTC; CDR3aa: CASSYGPRLGTQYF
v_gene: TRBV20-1; j_gene: TRBJ1-5; abundance: NA; d_gene: NA; CDR3nt: TGCAGTGCTAGGACAGACGCTAGCAATCAGCCCCAGCATTTT; CDR3aa: CSARTDASNQPQHF
v_gene: TRBV7-9; j_gene: TRBJ2-3; abundance: few; d_gene: NA; CDR3nt: TGTGCCAGCAGCTTATACGGGAGTAGCACAGATACGCAGTATTTT; CDR3aa: CASSLYGSSTDTQYF
v_gene: TRBV20-1; j_gene: TRBJ1-1; abundance: once; d_gene: NA; CDR3nt: TGCAGTGCTATCCAAGGGGGATGGAACACTGAAGCTTTCTTT; CDR3aa: CSAIQGGWNTEAFF
v_gene: TRBV5-1; j_gene: TRBJ2-5; abundance: few; d_gene: NA; CDR3nt: TGCGCCAGCAGCTTGGGTGCAACGACGGAACCCCAAGAGACCCAGTACTTC; CDR3aa: CASSLGATTEPQETQYF
v_gene: TRBV5-6; j_gene: TRBJ1-5; abundance: NA; d_gene: NA; CDR3nt: TGTGCCAGCTCGCTCCAGCCCCAGCATTTT; CDR3aa: CASSLQPQHF
v_gene: TRBV5-1; j_gene: TRBJ2-1; abundance: many; d_gene: TRBD2; CDR3nt: TGCGCCAGCAGCATATCTAGCGGGAGGGCCGATGAGCAGTTCTTC; CDR3aa: CASSISSGRADEQFF
v_gene: TRBV5-1; j_gene: TRBJ1-2; abundance: few; d_gene: NA; CDR3nt: TGCGCCAGCAGCTTGGGGGGCAGTTCTAACTATGGCTACACCTTC; CDR3aa: CASSLGGSSNYGYTF
v_gene: TRBV20-1; j_gene: TRBJ2-1; abundance: few; d_gene: TRBD2; CDR3nt: TGCAGTGCTTCTCAACTAGCGGGAGGCTCTAGTGAGCAGTTCTTC; CDR3aa: CSASQLAGGSSEQFF
v_gene: TRBV4-1; j_gene: TRBJ2-3; abundance: NA; d_gene: TRBD2; CDR3nt: TGCGCCAGCAGCCAAGTGGAAGGTAGCGGGGGAAGCACAGATACGCAGTATTTT; CDR3aa: CASSQVEGSGGSTDTQYF
v_gene: TRBV5-1; j_gene: TRBJ1-2; abundance: NA; d_gene: NA; CDR3nt: TGCGCCAGCAGCTCCCTCATGGGAGGTGGCTACACCTTC; CDR3aa: CASSSLMGGGYTF
v_gene: TRBV20-1; j_gene: TRBJ2-4; abundance: NA; d_gene: NA; CDR3nt: TGCAGTGCTAGAGAGGCGGAAGCCAAAAACATTCAGTACTTC; CDR3aa: CSAREAEAKNIQYF
v_gene: TRBV12-3/TRBV12-4; j_gene: TRBJ1-5; abundance: few; d_gene: TRBD1; CDR3nt: TGTGCCAGCAGCCTTGTGGGACAGGGAAGGTATAGCAATCAGCCCCAGCATTTT; CDR3aa: CASSLVGQGRYSNQPQHF
v_gene: TRBV5-5; j_gene: TRBJ2-1; abundance: NA; d_gene: TRBD2; CDR3nt: TGTGCCAGTCTAGCGGGAGAAGGGTACTACAATGAGCAGTTCTTC; CDR3aa: CASLAGEGYYNEQFF
v_gene: TRBV5-1; j_gene: TRBJ2-3; abundance: many; d_gene: TRBD2; CDR3nt: TGCGCCAGCAGCTCTTCGACTAGCGGACCAACAGATACGCAGTATTTT; CDR3aa: CASSSSTSGPTDTQYF
v_gene: TRBV14; j_gene: TRBJ2-3; abundance: NA; d_gene: NA; CDR3nt: TGTGCCAGCAGCCAAGACGCCCTCGGTACGCAGTATTTT; CDR3aa: CASSQDALGTQYF
v_gene: TRBV12-3/TRBV12-4; j_gene: TRBJ2-2; abundance: few; d_gene: TRBD1; CDR3nt: TGTGCCACCCTATTCACAGGGGATGTCGGGGAGCTGTTTTTT; CDR3aa: CATLFTGDVGELFF
v_gene: TRBV24-1; j_gene: TRBJ2-3; abundance: NA; d_gene: TRBD2; CDR3nt: TGTGCCACCAGTGATCGCCGGACTAGCGGGAGTTCGAATACGCAGTATTTT; CDR3aa: CATSDRRTSGSSNTQYF
v_gene: TRBV20-1; j_gene: TRBJ2-5; abundance: NA; d_gene: NA; CDR3nt: TGCAGTGCTAGATTTGTAAACCAAGAGACCCAGTACTTC; CDR3aa: CSARFVNQETQYF
v_gene: TRBV7-2; j_gene: TRBJ2-1; abundance: few; d_gene: TRBD2; CDR3nt: TGTGCCAGCAGCTCCTTCGCGGTAGCGGGAGGGCCCATTGAGCAGTTCTTC; CDR3aa: CASSSFAVAGGPIEQFF
v_gene: TRBV11-2; j_gene: TRBJ2-5; abundance: NA; d_gene: NA; CDR3nt: TGTGCCAGCAGCTTAGGGAACGTTCCGACACAAGAGACCCAGTACTTC; CDR3aa: CASSLGNVPTQETQYF
v_gene: TRBV27; j_gene: TRBJ1-5; abundance: few; d_gene: TRBD1; CDR3nt: TGTGCCAGCAGTCCAACAGGGGTCGGGAATCAGCCCCAGCATTTT; CDR3aa: CASSPTGVGNQPQHF
v_gene: TRBV4-1; j_gene: TRBJ2-3; abundance: NA; d_gene: NA; CDR3nt: TGCGCCAGCAGCCAGCAACCTCAACGGGGGTCGGGGGCAGATACGCAGTATTTT; CDR3aa: CASSQQPQRGSGADTQYF
v_gene: TRBV5-1; j_gene: TRBJ2-2; abundance: NA; d_gene: NA; CDR3nt: TGCGCCAGCAGCTTGAATCCTCTTTCCGGGGAGCTGTTTTTT; CDR3aa: CASSLNPLSGELFF
v_gene: TRBV24-1; j_gene: TRBJ2-7; abundance: few; d_gene: NA; CDR3nt: TGTGCCACCAGTGATTATCGGGGCGAGCAGTACTTC; CDR3aa: CATSDYRGEQYF